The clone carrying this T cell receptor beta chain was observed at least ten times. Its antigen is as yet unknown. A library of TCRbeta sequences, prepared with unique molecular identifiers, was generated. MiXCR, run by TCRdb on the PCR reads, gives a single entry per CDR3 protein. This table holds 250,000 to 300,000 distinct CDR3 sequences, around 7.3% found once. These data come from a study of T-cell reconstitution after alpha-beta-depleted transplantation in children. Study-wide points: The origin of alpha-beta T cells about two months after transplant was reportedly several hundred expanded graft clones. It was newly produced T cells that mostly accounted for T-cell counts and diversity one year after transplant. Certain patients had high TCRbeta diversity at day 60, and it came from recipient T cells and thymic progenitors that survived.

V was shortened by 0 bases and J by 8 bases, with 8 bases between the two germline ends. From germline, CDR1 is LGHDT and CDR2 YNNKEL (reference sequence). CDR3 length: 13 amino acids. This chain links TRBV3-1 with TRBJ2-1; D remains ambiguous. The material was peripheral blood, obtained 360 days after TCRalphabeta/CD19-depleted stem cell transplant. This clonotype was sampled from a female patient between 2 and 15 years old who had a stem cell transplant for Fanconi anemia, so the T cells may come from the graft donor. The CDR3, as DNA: TGTGCCAGCAGCCAAGATAGTTACGATGAGCAGTTCTTC. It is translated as CASSQDSYDEQFF.